In this sample, the clone carrying this TCR beta chain turned up a few times. As yet, its antigen is unknown. These data belong to a study of blood T cells in healthy people across ages. The study's findings and limits: The recorded TCR beta diversity per million T cells decreased in a roughly linear manner with age.

Using a J-beta primer mix together with a sample-barcoded 5' primer, a second PCR was run for roughly 6 to 12 cycles. MiXCR, run by TCRdb on the 5' RACE reads, gives a single entry per CDR3 protein. The table lists some 1.5 million distinct CDR3 sequences, approximately 28% of them singletons. V shed 0 bases and J shed 4 bases, with 11 bases lying between them. CDR1 is SNHLY, CDR2 FYNNEI, per germline. This CDR3 region has 15 residues. Source material: blood. The origin of this receptor is a woman in her thirties in good health. V is TRBV2 and J is TRBJ2-3; no clear D gene. CDR3 in DNA: TGTGCCAGCAGTGAAGCTGTGGGAAGCTCAGATACGCAGTATTTT. This gives the protein CASSEAVGSSDTQYF.